This T cell receptor beta chain was identified in a study of blood T cells in healthy people across ages. Through a sample-barcoded 5' primer and a J-beta primer mix, a second PCR was run for 7 to 11 cycles. One entry per CDR3 protein, called by TCRdb with MiXCR from the 5' RACE reads. The table includes fewer than 800,000 distinct CDR3 sequences, around 49% detected once. Every participating donor contributed around 9.5 milliliters of peripheral blood through a draw. From germline, CDR1 is SGDLS and CDR2 YYNGEE. This CDR3 has 15 residues. V was pared by 4 bases and J by 6 bases, with 9 bases of the junction left unmatched.

The TCR comes from a woman aged 60-70 years in good health. This sequence joins TRBV9 and TRBJ2-1; 8 bases are shared with TRBD1. Sequencing used blood. The CDR3 DNA reads as TGTGCCAGCAGCACCCAGGGGGCGCGAGGCAATGAGCAGTTCTTC. It translates to CASSTQGARGNEQFF.